The 12 T cell receptor beta chains given below trace back to one sample, sequenced in a study of cytomegalovirus exposure and HLA in healthy donors. Primers included in the PCR were 60 Vbeta and 13 Jbeta primers. Repertoires were generated with immunoSEQ multiplex PCR, while TCRdb's copy carries only in-frame clones and drops some. The sample includes 150,000 to 200,000 clones, around 87% seen only once; the top ten take roughly 1.9%. The sequenced material came from PBMCs. The receptors here all came from a woman in her late teens or twenties in good health and CMV-seronegative.

The rearrangement links TRBV19 to TRBJ2-6; D remains ambiguous. Trimming cost V 6 bases and J 5 bases, with 14 bases left between them. Germline V lookup: CDR1 LNHDA, CDR2 SQIVND (reference sequence). This CDR3 region has 15 residues. The CDR3 loop is CASSTPGQRANVLTF. The CDR3 bases are TGTGCCAGTAGCACCCCAGGCCAGAGGGCCAACGTCCTGACTTTC.

The rearrangement joins TRBV28 to TRBJ2-1; D gene uncertain. Between the trimmed V and J ends, which lost 5 bases and 0 bases, there was a span of 8 bases. The CDR3 consists of 14 residues. The germline V gene encodes CDR1 MDHEN and CDR2 SYDVKM. The DNA for the CDR3 is TGTGCCAGCAGTGGTATGAGCTCCTACAATGAGCAGTTCTTC. Amino acid sequence: CASSGMSSYNEQFF. The complete variable domain, with remaining parts taken from reference TRBV28 and TRBJ2-1, reads DVKVTQSSRYLVKRTGEKVFLECVQDMDHENMFWYRQDPGLGLRLIYFSYDVKMKEKGDIPEGYSVSREKKERFSLILESASTNQTSMYLCASSGMSSYNEQFFGPGTRLTVL.

This clone appeared a single time. The chain is built from TRBV2 and TRBJ2-5; a possible D gene is TRBD2 (5 bases). CDR3 length: 15 residues. From germline, CDR1 is SNHLY and CDR2 FYNNEI. The V end was cut by 6 bases, the J end by 4 bases, with 18 bases between. In nucleotides, the CDR3 is TGTGCCAGCAGCGAGCCGGACTTGTCCAGAGAGACCCAGTACTTC. Encoded protein: CASSEPDLSRETQYF.

The rearrangement links TRBV9 to TRBJ2-3, with 9 positions matching TRBD2. V lost 4 bases, J lost 5 bases, and 8 bases stayed unmatched. CDR1 and CDR2 (germline): SGDLS, YYNGEE. The CDR3 has 15 amino acids. Here the CDR3 DNA reads TGTGCCAGCAGCCCCCCGGTAGCGGGAGTAGATACGCAGTATTTT. Encoded protein: CASSPPVAGVDTQYF.

The genes are TRBV27 and TRBJ2-7, with D maybe TRBD2 (7 bases). The CDR3 runs to 13 residues. CDR1 and CDR2 (germline): MNHEY, SMNVEV (reference sequence). The V end was cut by 3 bases, the J end by 4 bases, with 10 bases between. CDR3 coding DNA: TGTGCCAGCAGTTTTCGGGGGGCTTACGAGCAGTACTTC. As protein: CASSFRGAYEQYF.

The rearrangement uses TRBV19 and TRBJ2-7; 9 bases agree with TRBD1. Germline assignment: CDR1 LNHDA and CDR2 SQIVND (reference sequence). With V trimmed by 1 base and J by 0 bases, 4 bases remained unmatched. The CDR3 has 16 residues. The DNA of the CDR3 is TGTGCCAGTAGTATAGGGACAGGGGACTACTCCTACGAGCAGTACTTC. It encodes CASSIGTGDYSYEQYF. Filled out from reference TRBV19 and TRBJ2-7, the complete variable domain reads DGGITQSPKYLFRKEGQNVTLSCEQNLNHDAMYWYRQDPGQGLRLIYYSQIVNDFQKGDIAEGYSVSREKKESFPLTVTSAQKNPTAFYLCASSIGTGDYSYEQYFGPGTRLTVT.

V and J are TRBV10-3 and TRBJ2-3; 8 nucleotides line up with TRBD1. Germline V CDR1 and CDR2: ENHRY, SYGVKD. Trimming removed 3 bases from V and 6 bases from J; junction bases left unmatched: 8. The length of the CDR3 is 15 residues. CDR3 nucleotides: TGTGCCATCAGTGACAGGACAGGGCGCGCGGATACGCAGTATTTT. Its protein product is CAISDRTGRADTQYF.

In its sample, this clone was seen once. The chain links TRBV7-3 to TRBJ1-2; D call uncertain. Per germline, CDR1 SGHTA and CDR2 FQGTGA. Trimming cost V 8 bases and J 10 bases, with 20 bases left between them. The CDR3 covers 13 residues. In nucleotides, the CDR3 is TGTGCCAGCGGGCCCTTTGGAGGAGGACTCTACACCTTC. This sequence encodes CASGPFGGGLYTF.

The CDR3 DNA is TGTGCCAGCAACTTTCTCCAGGGGGCGATGGATGGCTACACCTTC. Translating gives CASNFLQGAMDGYTF. This sequence joins TRBV5-8 and TRBJ1-2; 8 bases are shared with TRBD1. V lost 6 bases and J lost 6; bases outside the gene matches: 13. CDR3 length: 15 amino acids. Germline CDR1 and CDR2: SGHTS and YDEGEE.

The chain has TRBV19 and TRBJ2-3, with TRBD2 matching 9 bases. The CDR3 spans 15 residues. Trimming removed 8 bases from V and 13 bases from J; junction bases left unmatched: 19. Germline assignment: CDR1 LNHDA and CDR2 SQIVND (reference sequence). The chain's CDR3 is CASSSSAGGLTQKYF. Written as DNA, the CDR3 is TGTGCCAGTTCCTCCTCAGCGGGAGGCCTCACGCAGAAGTATTTT.

This chain joins TRBV5-4 and TRBJ1-3, with TRBD1 matching 7 bases. Germline V gene data show CDR1 as SGHNT and CDR2 as YYREEE (reference sequence). V shed 4 bases, J shed 0 bases, and the junction held 7 bases outside the gene matches. The CDR3 length is 16 residues. The CDR3 reads CASSPRDSHSGNTIYF. CDR3 nucleotides: TGTGCCAGCAGCCCGCGGGACAGCCACTCTGGAAACACCATATATTTT.

The chain combines TRBV12-5 with TRBJ2-2; TRBD2 aligns across 13 bases. Losses at the gene ends were 4 bases for V and 8 bases for J; bases not matched to a gene: 7. The CDR3 length is 16 residues. CDR1 is LGHNT, CDR2 FRNRAP, per germline. CDR3 DNA: TGTGCTAGTGGTTCGTGGACTAGCGGGAGACTGGGGGAGCTGTTTTTT. Protein product: CASGSWTSGRLGELFF.